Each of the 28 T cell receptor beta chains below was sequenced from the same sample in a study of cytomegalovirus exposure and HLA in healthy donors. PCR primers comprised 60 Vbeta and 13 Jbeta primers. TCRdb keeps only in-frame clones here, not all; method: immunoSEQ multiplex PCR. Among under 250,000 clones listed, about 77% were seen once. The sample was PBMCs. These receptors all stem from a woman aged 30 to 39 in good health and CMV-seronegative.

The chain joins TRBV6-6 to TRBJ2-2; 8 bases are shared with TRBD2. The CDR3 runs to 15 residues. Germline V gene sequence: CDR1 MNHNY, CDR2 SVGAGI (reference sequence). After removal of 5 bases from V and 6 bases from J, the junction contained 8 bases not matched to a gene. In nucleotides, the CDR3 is TGTGCCAGCAGTGTGACCGGGACTAGTTCCGGGGAGCTGTTTTTT. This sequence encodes CASSVTGTSSGELFF.

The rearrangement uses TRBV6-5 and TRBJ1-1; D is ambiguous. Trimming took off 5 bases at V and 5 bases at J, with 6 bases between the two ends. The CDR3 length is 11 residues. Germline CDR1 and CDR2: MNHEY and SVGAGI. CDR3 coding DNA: TGTGCCAGCAGTGAGGGAACTGAAGCTTTCTTT. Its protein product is CASSEGTEAFF.

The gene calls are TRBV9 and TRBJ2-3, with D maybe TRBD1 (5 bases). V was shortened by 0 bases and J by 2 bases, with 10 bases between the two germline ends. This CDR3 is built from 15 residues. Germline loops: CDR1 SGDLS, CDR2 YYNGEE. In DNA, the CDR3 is TGTGCCAGCAGCGTAGTAGCAGGGAACACAGATACGCAGTATTTT. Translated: CASSVVAGNTDTQYF.

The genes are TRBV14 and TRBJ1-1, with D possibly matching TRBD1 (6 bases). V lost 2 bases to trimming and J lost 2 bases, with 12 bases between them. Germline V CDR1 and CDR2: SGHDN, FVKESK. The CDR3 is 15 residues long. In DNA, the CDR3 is TGTGCCAGCAGCCAATTGGGGGCAGGAAACACTGAAGCTTTCTTT. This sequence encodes CASSQLGAGNTEAFF.

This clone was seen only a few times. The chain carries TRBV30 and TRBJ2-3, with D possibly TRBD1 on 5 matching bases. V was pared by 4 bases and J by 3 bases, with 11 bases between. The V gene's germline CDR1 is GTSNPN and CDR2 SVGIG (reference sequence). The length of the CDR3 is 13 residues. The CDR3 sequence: CAWTQGNTDTQYF. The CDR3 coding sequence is TGTGCCTGGACTCAGGGTAATACAGATACGCAGTATTTT.

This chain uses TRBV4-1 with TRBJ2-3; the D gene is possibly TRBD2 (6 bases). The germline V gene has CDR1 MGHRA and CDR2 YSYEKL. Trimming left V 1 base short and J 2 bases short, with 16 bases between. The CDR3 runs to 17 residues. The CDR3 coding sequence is TGCGCCAGCAGCCAAGTCTGGCCTAGCGCTTCCACAGATACGCAGTATTTT. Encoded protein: CASSQVWPSASTDTQYF.

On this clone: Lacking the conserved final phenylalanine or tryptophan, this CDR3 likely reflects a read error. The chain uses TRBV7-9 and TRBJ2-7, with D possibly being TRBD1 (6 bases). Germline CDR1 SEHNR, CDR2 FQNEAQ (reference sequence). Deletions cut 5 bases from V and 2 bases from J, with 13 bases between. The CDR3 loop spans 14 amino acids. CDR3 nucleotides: TGTGCCAGCAGCCATAGGGACACCGCCTACGAGCAGTACCTC. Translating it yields CASSHRDTAYEQYL.

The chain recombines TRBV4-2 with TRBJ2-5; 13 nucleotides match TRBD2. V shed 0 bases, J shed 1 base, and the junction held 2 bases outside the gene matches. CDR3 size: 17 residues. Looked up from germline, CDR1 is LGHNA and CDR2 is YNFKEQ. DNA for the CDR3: TGTGCCAGCAGCCAAGATGGGACTAGCGGGGCCCAAGAGACCCAGTACTTC. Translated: CASSQDGTSGAQETQYF.

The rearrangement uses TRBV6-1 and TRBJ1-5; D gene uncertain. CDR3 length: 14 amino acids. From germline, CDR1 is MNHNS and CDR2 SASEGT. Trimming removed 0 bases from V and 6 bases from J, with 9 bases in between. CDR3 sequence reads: CASSEAWEGQPQHF. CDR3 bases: TGTGCCAGCAGTGAAGCGTGGGAGGGTCAGCCCCAGCATTTT.

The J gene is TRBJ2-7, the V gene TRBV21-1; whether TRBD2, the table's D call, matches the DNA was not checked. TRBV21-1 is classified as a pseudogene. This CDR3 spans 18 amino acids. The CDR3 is CASSKGTSSGRASYEQYF. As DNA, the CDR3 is TGTGCCAGCAGCAAAGGAACTTCTAGCGGGAGGGCCTCCTACGAGCAGTACTTC.

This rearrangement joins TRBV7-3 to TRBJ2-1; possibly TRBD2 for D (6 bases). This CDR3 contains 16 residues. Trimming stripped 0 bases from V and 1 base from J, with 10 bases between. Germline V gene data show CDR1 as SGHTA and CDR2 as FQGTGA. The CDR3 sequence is CASSLTSGVSYNEQFF. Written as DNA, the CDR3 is TGTGCCAGCAGCTTAACGTCGGGGGTATCCTACAATGAGCAGTTCTTC.

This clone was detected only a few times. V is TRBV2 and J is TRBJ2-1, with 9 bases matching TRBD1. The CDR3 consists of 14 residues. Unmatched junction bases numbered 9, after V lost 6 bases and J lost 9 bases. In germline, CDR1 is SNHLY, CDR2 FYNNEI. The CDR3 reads CASRIQGAGGEQFF. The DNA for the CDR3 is TGTGCCAGCAGGATACAGGGGGCAGGGGGTGAGCAGTTCTTC.

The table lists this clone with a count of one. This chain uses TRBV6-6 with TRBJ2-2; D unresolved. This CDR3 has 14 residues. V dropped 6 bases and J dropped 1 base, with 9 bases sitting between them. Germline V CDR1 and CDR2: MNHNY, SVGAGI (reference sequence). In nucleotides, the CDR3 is TGTGCCAGCAGATTCCGACTGAACACCGGGGAGCTGTTTTTT. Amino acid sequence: CASRFRLNTGELFF.

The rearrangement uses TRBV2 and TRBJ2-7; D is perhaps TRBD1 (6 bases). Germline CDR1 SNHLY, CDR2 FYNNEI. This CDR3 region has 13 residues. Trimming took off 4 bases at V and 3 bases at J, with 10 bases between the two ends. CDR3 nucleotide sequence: TGTGCCAGCAGTGTTCTACAGGGCTACGAGCAGTACTTC. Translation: CASSVLQGYEQYF. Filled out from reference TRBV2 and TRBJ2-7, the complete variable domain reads EPEVTQTPSHQVTQMGQEVILRCVPISNHLYFYWYRQILGQKVEFLVSFYNNEISEKSEIFDDQFSVERPDGSNFTLKIRSTKLEDSAMYFCASSVLQGYEQYFGPGTRLTVT.

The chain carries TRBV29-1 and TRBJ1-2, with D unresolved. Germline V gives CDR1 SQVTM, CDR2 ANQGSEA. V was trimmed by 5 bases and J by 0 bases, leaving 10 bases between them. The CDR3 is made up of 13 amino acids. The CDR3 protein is CSVYNGPNYGYTF. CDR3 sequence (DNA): TGCAGCGTTTATAACGGTCCTAACTATGGCTACACCTTC.

The CDR3 DNA follows: TGTGCCAGCAGCCAAGATCGGGGAGTCGGCACAGATACGCAGTATTTT. Its translation is CASSQDRGVGTDTQYF. The rearrangement joins TRBV14 to TRBJ2-3, with TRBD2 as a possible D gene (5 bases). Trimming cost V 0 bases and J 1 base, with 11 bases left between them. There are 16 residues in the CDR3. Germline values: CDR1 SGHDN, CDR2 FVKESK.

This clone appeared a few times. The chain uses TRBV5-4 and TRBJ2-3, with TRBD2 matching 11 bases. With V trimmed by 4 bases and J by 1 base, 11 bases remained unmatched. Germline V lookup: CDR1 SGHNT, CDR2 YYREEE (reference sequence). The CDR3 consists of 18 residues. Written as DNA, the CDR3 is TGTGCCAGCAGCCCCCAGCGGGGTAGCGGGGGGGGCACAGATACGCAGTATTTT. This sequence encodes CASSPQRGSGGGTDTQYF.

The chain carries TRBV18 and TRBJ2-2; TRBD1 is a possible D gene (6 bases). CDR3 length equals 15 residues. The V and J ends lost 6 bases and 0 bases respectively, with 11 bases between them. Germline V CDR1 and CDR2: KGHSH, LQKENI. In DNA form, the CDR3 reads TGTGCCAGCTCCGCATACAGGGCGAACACCGGGGAGCTGTTTTTT. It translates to CASSAYRANTGELFF.

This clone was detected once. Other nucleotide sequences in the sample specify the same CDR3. CDR3 nucleotides: TGCGCCAGCAGCTTGGACAGGGGCTATGGCTACACCTTC. Translation gives CASSLDRGYGYTF. This chain uses TRBV5-1 with TRBJ1-2; the match to TRBD1 covers 7 bases. The CDR3 consists of 13 residues. From germline, CDR1 is SGHRS and CDR2 YFSETQ. The ends lost 0 bases at V and 4 bases at J; junction bases unmatched: 0.

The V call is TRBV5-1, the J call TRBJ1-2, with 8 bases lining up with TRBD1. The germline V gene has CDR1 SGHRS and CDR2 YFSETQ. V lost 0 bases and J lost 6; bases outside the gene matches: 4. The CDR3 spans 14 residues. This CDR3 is CASSLDGQGDGYTF. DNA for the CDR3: TGCGCCAGCAGCTTGGACGGACAGGGAGATGGCTACACCTTC.

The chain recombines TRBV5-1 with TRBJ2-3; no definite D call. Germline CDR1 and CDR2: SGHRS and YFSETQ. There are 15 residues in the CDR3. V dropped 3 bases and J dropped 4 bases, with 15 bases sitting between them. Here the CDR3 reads CASSYRNRDSDTQYF. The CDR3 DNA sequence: TGCGCCAGCAGCTACCGGAACCGAGACTCAGATACGCAGTATTTT.

The CDR3 sequence: CASTVRGLSLIRSGANVLTF. CDR3 bases: TGTGCCAGCACGGTCAGGGGCTTGTCCCTCATACGCTCTGGGGCCAACGTCCTGACTTTC. The chain recombines TRBV2 with TRBJ2-6; D is possibly TRBD1 (6 bases). Germline V gene sequence: CDR1 SNHLY, CDR2 FYNNEI. V was clipped by 7 bases and J by 0 bases, with 25 bases between them. This CDR3 has 20 amino acids. Together with reference TRBV2 and TRBJ2-6, the CDR3 gives the full variable domain: EPEVTQTPSHQVTQMGQEVILRCVPISNHLYFYWYRQILGQKVEFLVSFYNNEISEKSEIFDDQFSVERPDGSNFTLKIRSTKLEDSAMYFCASTVRGLSLIRSGANVLTFGAGSRLTVL.

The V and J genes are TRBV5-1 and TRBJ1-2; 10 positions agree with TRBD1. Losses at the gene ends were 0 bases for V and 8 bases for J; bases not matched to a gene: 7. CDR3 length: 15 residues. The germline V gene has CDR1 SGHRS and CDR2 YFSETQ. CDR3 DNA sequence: TGCGCCAGCAGCTTGGCCGAGGGACAGGGGAGCGGCTACACCTTC. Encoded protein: CASSLAEGQGSGYTF.

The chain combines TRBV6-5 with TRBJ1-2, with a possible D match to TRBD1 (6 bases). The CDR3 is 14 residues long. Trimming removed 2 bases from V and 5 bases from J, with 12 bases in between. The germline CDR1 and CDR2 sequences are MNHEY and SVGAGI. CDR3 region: CASSYEQGLYGYTF. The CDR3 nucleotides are TGTGCCAGCAGTTACGAACAGGGCCTATATGGCTACACCTTC.

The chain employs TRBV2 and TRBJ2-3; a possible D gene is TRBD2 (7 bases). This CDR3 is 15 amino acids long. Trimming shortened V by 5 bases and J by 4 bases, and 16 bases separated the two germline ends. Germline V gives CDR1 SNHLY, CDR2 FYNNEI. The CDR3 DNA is TGTGCCAGCAGTCCCCAAGGGGGGGGTGCAGATACGCAGTATTTT. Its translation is CASSPQGGGADTQYF.

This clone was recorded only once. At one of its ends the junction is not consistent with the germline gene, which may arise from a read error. The chain's CDR3 is CASSEDRNYGYPF. The CDR3, as DNA: TGTGCCAGCAGTGAAGACAGGAACTATGGCTACCCCTTC. The chain is built from TRBV2 and TRBJ1-2, with D possibly TRBD1 on 5 matching bases. CDR3 length equals 13 residues. CDR1 is SNHLY and CDR2 is FYNNEI in the germline V gene.

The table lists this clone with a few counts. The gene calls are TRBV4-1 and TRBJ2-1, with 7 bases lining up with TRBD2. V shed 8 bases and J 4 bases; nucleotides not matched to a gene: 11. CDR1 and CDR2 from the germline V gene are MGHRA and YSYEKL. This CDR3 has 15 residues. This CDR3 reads CASRPVGGLYNEQFF. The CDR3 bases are TGCGCCAGCCGCCCCGTGGGGGGGTTGTACAATGAGCAGTTCTTC.

Here the CDR3 DNA reads TGCGCCAGCAGCCCGAGCGGGAGGGTCTACAATGAGCAGTTCTTC. Protein: CASSPSGRVYNEQFF. The chain employs TRBV5-1 and TRBJ2-1; TRBD2 matches 10 bases. J lost 3 bases, V lost 4 bases, and 4 bases had no gene match. The CDR3 is made up of 15 amino acids. CDR1 and CDR2 (germline): SGHRS, YFSETQ.